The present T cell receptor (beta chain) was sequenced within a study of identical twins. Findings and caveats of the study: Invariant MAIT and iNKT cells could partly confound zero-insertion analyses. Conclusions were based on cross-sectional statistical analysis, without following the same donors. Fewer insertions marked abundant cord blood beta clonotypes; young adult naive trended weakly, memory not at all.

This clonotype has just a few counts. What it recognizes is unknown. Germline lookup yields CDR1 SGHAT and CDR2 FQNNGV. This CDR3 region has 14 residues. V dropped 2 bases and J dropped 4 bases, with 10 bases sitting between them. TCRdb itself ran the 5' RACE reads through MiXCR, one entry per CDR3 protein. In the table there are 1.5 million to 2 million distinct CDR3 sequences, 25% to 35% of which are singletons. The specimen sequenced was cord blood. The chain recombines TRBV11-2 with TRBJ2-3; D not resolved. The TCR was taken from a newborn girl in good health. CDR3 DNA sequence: TGTGCCAGCAGCTTAAGTTCGGGCGCAGATACGCAGTATTTT. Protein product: CASSLSSGADTQYF.